What follows are 3 T cell receptor beta chains derived from one specimen sequenced in a study of blood T cell repertoires in COVID-19. Method: immunoSEQ multiplex PCR; TCRdb's copy keeps in-frame clones and lacks some. This table holds 140,000 or so clones, roughly 90% found once. The sequencing input was peripheral blood. These receptors came from a woman in her fifties or sixties with acute or convalescent COVID-19.

The V gene is TRBV6-6, the J gene TRBJ2-1; 7 nucleotides agree with TRBD1. This CDR3 comprises 15 residues. The junction had 3 bases not matched to a gene; V was cut back by 2 bases and J by 2 bases. From germline, CDR1 is MNHNY and CDR2 SVGAGI (reference sequence). CDR3 loop: CASSYGQGAYNEQFF. The CDR3 nucleotides read TGTGCCAGCAGTTACGGGCAGGGGGCCTACAATGAGCAGTTCTTC.

The chain links TRBV24-1 to TRBJ1-1; 7 nucleotides agree with TRBD1. CDR1 is KGHDR, CDR2 SFDVKD, per germline. This CDR3 has 18 amino acids. V shed 8 bases and J 5 bases; nucleotides not matched to a gene: 22. The CDR3: CATTPLAGTVIELTEAFF. DNA for the CDR3: TGTGCCACCACTCCATTGGCTGGGACAGTTATCGAACTTACTGAAGCTTTCTTT.

The rearrangement links TRBV5-8 to TRBJ1-6; no definite D call. With 2 bases removed from V and 2 bases from J, the gap between germline ends came to 5 bases. The CDR3 has 14 amino acids. Germline V gene sequence: CDR1 SGHTS, CDR2 YDEGEE. In nucleotides, the CDR3 is TGTGCCAGCAGCTTCGGGGCCTATAATTCACCCCTCCACTTT. Its translation is CASSFGAYNSPLHF. The variable domain in full, with the rest retrieved from reference TRBV5-8 and TRBJ1-6, is EAGVTQSPTHLIKTRGQQATLRCSPISGHTSVYWYQQALGLGLQFLLWYDEGEERNRGNFPPRFSGRQFPNYSSELNVNALELEDSALYLCASSFGAYNSPLHFGNGTRLTVT.